Listed below are T cell receptor beta chains from one sample, sequenced in a study of control samples from healthy donors and cancer patients. The table came from immunoSEQ multiplex PCR; TCRdb's copy has only in-frame clones and leaves some out. The sample lists roughly 100,000 clones, approximately 90% occurring once. Sequenced sample: blood. The source of these receptors is a man in his thirties or forties in good health. Both conserved end residues are part of each CDR3. The D gene is left open where the match is weak. Some rows mark clone size as missing; the rest say once, few, many or name a class of expanded clone.

clone_size: -; v_call: TRBV3-1/TRBV3-2; j_call: TRBJ2-3; d_call: TRBD2; cdr3_nt: TGTGCCAGCAGCCAGTATGGTAGCGGGGGAGTTACGTCAGATACGCAGTATTTT; cdr3_aa: CASSQYGSGGVTSDTQYF
clone_size: -; v_call: TRBV7-8; j_call: TRBJ1-6; d_call: -; cdr3_nt: TGTGCCAGCAGTGTAGGGTTTTCACCCCTCCACTTT; cdr3_aa: CASSVGFSPLHF
clone_size: -; v_call: TRBV6-2/TRBV6-3; j_call: TRBJ2-1; d_call: TRBD2; cdr3_nt: TGTGCCAGCAGCTCAACTAGCGGGAGAGGGGATGAGCAGTTCTTC; cdr3_aa: CASSSTSGRGDEQFF
clone_size: -; v_call: TRBV6-1; j_call: TRBJ2-7; d_call: TRBD2; cdr3_nt: TGTGCCAGCAGTGAAGGAACCGGGACTAGCGGGAGGCTCTACGAGCAGTACTTC; cdr3_aa: CASSEGTGTSGRLYEQYF
clone_size: once; v_call: TRBV2; j_call: TRBJ2-1; d_call: TRBD2; cdr3_nt: TGTGCCAGCAGTGGTCGGGACTACGCCGACAATGAGCAGTTCTTC; cdr3_aa: CASSGRDYADNEQFF
clone_size: -; v_call: TRBV28; j_call: TRBJ2-2; d_call: TRBD1; cdr3_nt: TGTGCCAGCAGTTCCTCCGGGACAGGGTCCGGGGAGCTGTTTTTT; cdr3_aa: CASSSSGTGSGELFF
clone_size: -; v_call: TRBV11-2; j_call: TRBJ2-7; d_call: TRBD1; cdr3_nt: TGTGCCACACAGGCCGGGACAGGCTACGAGCAGTACTTC; cdr3_aa: CATQAGTGYEQYF
clone_size: -; v_call: TRBV6-1; j_call: TRBJ1-3; d_call: -; cdr3_nt: TGTGCCAGCAGTGAAGCCAGTGGACGTGGAAACACCATATATTTT; cdr3_aa: CASSEASGRGNTIYF
clone_size: -; v_call: TRBV6-5; j_call: TRBJ2-7; d_call: -; cdr3_nt: TGTGCCAGCAGCCAGGCCAGGGTGGGGGAGCAGTACTTC; cdr3_aa: CASSQARVGEQYF
clone_size: -; v_call: TRBV27; j_call: TRBJ1-4; d_call: -; cdr3_nt: TGTGCCAGCAGTCCACGCAGGGGCGAAGGTGAAAAACTGTTTTTT; cdr3_aa: CASSPRRGEGEKLFF
clone_size: once; v_call: TRBV3-1/TRBV3-2; j_call: TRBJ2-3; d_call: -; cdr3_nt: TGTGCCAGCAGCCAAGATATTAGGCGGGTTGATACGCAGTATTTT; cdr3_aa: CASSQDIRRVDTQYF
clone_size: -; v_call: TRBV5-1; j_call: TRBJ1-6; d_call: TRBD1; cdr3_nt: TGCGCCAGCAGCTGGGGGGACAGGGGGCCTGGGAATAATTCACCCCTCCACTTT; cdr3_aa: CASSWGDRGPGNNSPLHF
clone_size: -; v_call: TRBV27; j_call: TRBJ1-2; d_call: -; cdr3_nt: TGTGCCAGCAGTCCCGGGACACCCCAGCTCTATGGCTACACCTTC; cdr3_aa: CASSPGTPQLYGYTF
clone_size: -; v_call: TRBV5-1; j_call: TRBJ2-2; d_call: TRBD2; cdr3_nt: TGCGCCAGCAGCGTCGGGACTAGCGCCGGGGAGCTGTTTTTT; cdr3_aa: CASSVGTSAGELFF
clone_size: -; v_call: TRBV6-5; j_call: TRBJ1-4; d_call: -; cdr3_nt: TGTGCCAGCAGCAATTCCCTGGGGGAAAAACTGTTTTTT; cdr3_aa: CASSNSLGEKLFF
clone_size: -; v_call: TRBV2; j_call: TRBJ2-2; d_call: -; cdr3_nt: TGTGCCAGCAGTGAGAGGATAGCGTTAAGGAGGGAGCTGTTTTTT; cdr3_aa: CASSERIALRRELFF
clone_size: -; v_call: TRBV30; j_call: TRBJ1-1; d_call: -; cdr3_nt: TGTGCCTGGAGTGGAACCAGGGGATACACTGAAGCTTTCTTT; cdr3_aa: CAWSGTRGYTEAFF
clone_size: -; v_call: TRBV9; j_call: TRBJ1-2; d_call: -; cdr3_nt: TGTGCCAGCAGCGTAGATAGTCGCGGGGGCTACACCTTC; cdr3_aa: CASSVDSRGGYTF
clone_size: once; v_call: TRBV2; j_call: TRBJ1-2; d_call: TRBD1; cdr3_nt: TGTGCCAGCATTCCGGGACAGGGATTTTATGGCTACACCTTC; cdr3_aa: CASIPGQGFYGYTF
clone_size: -; v_call: TRBV9; j_call: TRBJ2-2; d_call: TRBD2; cdr3_nt: TGTGCCAGCAGCGCCCGGACTAGCACAAACACCGGGGAGCTGTTTTTT; cdr3_aa: CASSARTSTNTGELFF
clone_size: -; v_call: TRBV19; j_call: TRBJ2-1; d_call: TRBD2; cdr3_nt: TGTGCCAGTAGTATCTCCAGCGGGGGGGCAAATGAGCAGTTCTTC; cdr3_aa: CASSISSGGANEQFF
clone_size: -; v_call: TRBV2; j_call: TRBJ1-5; d_call: -; cdr3_nt: TGTGCCAGCAGTGACGTGGCTAAGATTCAGCCCCAGCATTTT; cdr3_aa: CASSDVAKIQPQHF
clone_size: -; v_call: TRBV19; j_call: TRBJ2-4; d_call: -; cdr3_nt: TGTGCCAGTACCTCAACGGGTGTGCCCCAAAACATTCAGTACTTC; cdr3_aa: CASTSTGVPQNIQYF
clone_size: -; v_call: TRBV15; j_call: TRBJ1-1; d_call: -; cdr3_nt: TGTGCCACCAGCAGAGACGGGTATGCTGAAGCTTTCTTT; cdr3_aa: CATSRDGYAEAFF
clone_size: -; v_call: TRBV7-9; j_call: TRBJ2-1; d_call: TRBD2; cdr3_nt: TGTGCCAGCAGGTCCTACAAAACAACTTTCGGCGGGAGTCTTAATGAGCAGTTCTTC; cdr3_aa: CASRSYKTTFGGSLNEQFF
clone_size: -; v_call: TRBV7-9; j_call: TRBJ2-2; d_call: -; cdr3_nt: TGTGCCAGCAGCCCCGGTGCGGGGTCGGGAACCGGGGAGCTGTTTTTT; cdr3_aa: CASSPGAGSGTGELFF
clone_size: -; v_call: TRBV19; j_call: TRBJ2-1; d_call: -; cdr3_nt: TGTGCCAGTACCGTGGACTCCGCTAACAATGAGCAGTTCTTC; cdr3_aa: CASTVDSANNEQFF
clone_size: -; v_call: TRBV6-4; j_call: TRBJ2-2; d_call: -; cdr3_nt: TGTGCCAGCAGCATGGGGGCCGGGGAGCTGTTTTTT; cdr3_aa: CASSMGAGELFF
clone_size: -; v_call: TRBV9; j_call: TRBJ1-3; d_call: TRBD1; cdr3_nt: TGTGCCAGCAGCGTAGTTGCAGGGGGTGGAAACACCATATATTTT; cdr3_aa: CASSVVAGGGNTIYF
clone_size: -; v_call: TRBV20-1; j_call: TRBJ2-5; d_call: TRBD1; cdr3_nt: TGCAGTGCTGGTGGACAGGGAGCAGAGACCCAGTACTTC; cdr3_aa: CSAGGQGAETQYF
clone_size: -; v_call: TRBV4-1; j_call: TRBJ2-2; d_call: TRBD2; cdr3_nt: TGCGCCAGCAGCCAACAGTTTACTAGCGGGAGTAACGGGGAGCTGTTTTTT; cdr3_aa: CASSQQFTSGSNGELFF
clone_size: -; v_call: TRBV6-5; j_call: TRBJ1-3; d_call: -; cdr3_nt: TGTGCCAGCAGTTACCGCGCAGGGGCGGGTAACACTATATATTTT; cdr3_aa: CASSYRAGAGNTIYF
clone_size: few; v_call: TRBV30; j_call: TRBJ2-6; d_call: -; cdr3_nt: TGTGCGGGGGCCCGAGTGGTCTCCGGGGCCAACGTCCTGACTTTC; cdr3_aa: CAGARVVSGANVLTF
clone_size: -; v_call: TRBV7-2; j_call: TRBJ2-5; d_call: TRBD1; cdr3_nt: TGTGCCAGCAGCCCAGTTGTGGACAGGGGGCTGGAGACCCAGTACTTC; cdr3_aa: CASSPVVDRGLETQYF
clone_size: -; v_call: TRBV28; j_call: TRBJ1-1; d_call: TRBD1; cdr3_nt: TGTGCCAGCAGTCATTACCCGCAGGGGGCGCTGAACACTGAAGCTTTCTTT; cdr3_aa: CASSHYPQGALNTEAFF
clone_size: few; v_call: TRBV7-9; j_call: TRBJ1-6; d_call: -; cdr3_nt: TGTGCCAGCAGCTTAGAAATGGTTTTCAATTCACCCCTCCACTTT; cdr3_aa: CASSLEMVFNSPLHF
clone_size: -; v_call: TRBV6-5; j_call: TRBJ2-7; d_call: -; cdr3_nt: TGTGCCAGCAGACGATACGGGGACGGATCATACGAGCAGTACTTC; cdr3_aa: CASRRYGDGSYEQYF
clone_size: few; v_call: TRBV24-1; j_call: TRBJ1-2; d_call: -; cdr3_nt: TGTGCCACCAGTGATTGGACCGAAAACTATGGCTACACCTTC; cdr3_aa: CATSDWTENYGYTF
clone_size: -; v_call: TRBV28; j_call: TRBJ2-2; d_call: -; cdr3_nt: TGTGCCAGCAGCCTAACAGGGAATGGGCCCGGGGAGCTGTTTTTT; cdr3_aa: CASSLTGNGPGELFF
clone_size: -; v_call: TRBV15; j_call: TRBJ1-1; d_call: -; cdr3_nt: TGTGCCACCAGCAGAGGGGTAAGGGCTGAAGCTTTCTTT; cdr3_aa: CATSRGVRAEAFF
clone_size: few; v_call: TRBV19; j_call: TRBJ2-7; d_call: TRBD1; cdr3_nt: TGTGCCAGTAGTATTGGAGTACCGGGACAGGGTTCTTACGAGCAGTACTTC; cdr3_aa: CASSIGVPGQGSYEQYF
clone_size: -; v_call: TRBV6-5; j_call: TRBJ2-5; d_call: TRBD2; cdr3_nt: TGTGCCAGCAGTTTAGGCGGGGGAACTAGTGAGACCCAGTACTTC; cdr3_aa: CASSLGGGTSETQYF
clone_size: -; v_call: TRBV11-2; j_call: TRBJ2-2; d_call: TRBD1; cdr3_nt: TGTGCCAGCAGCTTCGGGACAGGGTCTATCGCCGGGGAGCTGTTTTTT; cdr3_aa: CASSFGTGSIAGELFF
clone_size: -; v_call: TRBV4-2; j_call: TRBJ2-5; d_call: TRBD2; cdr3_nt: TGTGCCAGCAGCCAAGAAACTGAGGGAGGGGAGACCCAGTACTTC; cdr3_aa: CASSQETEGGETQYF
clone_size: -; v_call: TRBV6-5; j_call: TRBJ2-1; d_call: -; cdr3_nt: TGTGCCAGCAGGCCGGCCGGGAGTGGGTACAATGAGCAGTTCTTC; cdr3_aa: CASRPAGSGYNEQFF
clone_size: few; v_call: TRBV6-5; j_call: TRBJ2-5; d_call: TRBD1; cdr3_nt: TGTGCCAGCAGCCCCAGACAGGGTGGGCAGGAGACCCAGTACTTC; cdr3_aa: CASSPRQGGQETQYF
clone_size: -; v_call: TRBV11-3; j_call: TRBJ2-1; d_call: -; cdr3_nt: TGTGCCAGCAGCAAGGGGTTTTACAATGAGCAGTTCTTC; cdr3_aa: CASSKGFYNEQFF
clone_size: -; v_call: TRBV7-9; j_call: TRBJ1-4; d_call: TRBD1; cdr3_nt: TGTGCCAGCAGCTCGGGACAGAATAATGAAAAACTGTTTTTT; cdr3_aa: CASSSGQNNEKLFF
clone_size: -; v_call: TRBV4-3; j_call: TRBJ2-1; d_call: -; cdr3_nt: TGCGCCAGCAGCCAAGTCCTTCGTGGCTCCTCCTACAATGAGCAGTTCTTC; cdr3_aa: CASSQVLRGSSYNEQFF
clone_size: once; v_call: TRBV3-1/TRBV3-2; j_call: TRBJ1-1; d_call: -; cdr3_nt: TGTGCCAGCAGCCCCAGGGGTAGGACTGAAGCTTTCTTT; cdr3_aa: CASSPRGRTEAFF
clone_size: -; v_call: TRBV27; j_call: TRBJ1-1; d_call: TRBD1; cdr3_nt: TGTGCCAGCAGTGGGAACAGGGGCCCTAACACTGAAGCTTTCTTT; cdr3_aa: CASSGNRGPNTEAFF
clone_size: once; v_call: TRBV25-1; j_call: TRBJ2-5; d_call: -; cdr3_nt: TGTGCCAGCAGTATCCGGTGGCGAGAGACCCAGTACTTC; cdr3_aa: CASSIRWRETQYF
clone_size: -; v_call: TRBV2; j_call: TRBJ1-5; d_call: -; cdr3_nt: TGTGCCAGCAGTGAAGGCAAAAGATCCTTAGGTCAGCCCCAGCATTTT; cdr3_aa: CASSEGKRSLGQPQHF
clone_size: -; v_call: TRBV7-2; j_call: TRBJ1-6; d_call: -; cdr3_nt: TGTGCAATACTGAGGGGTAGTGCCTATAATTCACCCCTCCACTTT; cdr3_aa: CAILRGSAYNSPLHF